This TCR beta chain was observed in a study of cytomegalovirus exposure and HLA in healthy donors. Germline V gives CDR1 SGDLS, CDR2 YYNGEE. There are 16 residues in the CDR3. The V and J ends lost 1 base and 7 bases, in that order; junction bases with no gene match: 10. Regarding the study as a whole: A cluster of highly shared sequence variants was likely a sequencing artifact.

A note on this clone: Its matching antigen is unknown.

The PCR made use of 60 Vbeta and 13 Jbeta primers. Measured with immunoSEQ multiplex PCR; TCRdb has only the in-frame clones, and not every one. The sample has about 130,000 clones; about 80% are singletons. What was sequenced was PBMCs. This receptor was taken from a man between 18 and 29 years old in good health and CMV-seronegative. This chain links TRBV9 with TRBJ2-1; TRBD1 agrees at 8 bases. The CDR3 DNA reads TGTGCCAGCAGCGTAACCGGGACAGGAATGTTGAATGAGCAGTTCTTC. It encodes CASSVTGTGMLNEQFF.